Listed here are 20 T cell receptor beta chains from one sample, sequenced in a study of T cell responses to AZD1222 COVID-19 vaccine (TCRdb year 2021). Sample time point, as interpreted from the label and publication: baseline before first vaccination. Library preparation was by the immunoSEQ multiplex PCR assay. Drawn from immuneACCESS, this table holds only the in-frame rearrangements with V and J called that TCRdb kept. Clones are partly lost; checked studies trace under half to an unresolved V gene and leave the rest unexplained. The sample data list approximately 150,000 clones, and about 94% of these were observed just once. Roughly 5.6% of the sample lies in the top ten. Sequenced here: peripheral blood, sampled on day 0 of AZD1222 vaccination. The receptors stem from an adult in good health.

V is TRBV4-1 and J is TRBJ2-1; a possible D gene is TRBD1 (6 bases). The V end was cut by 6 bases, the J end by 3 bases, with 15 bases between. This CDR3 has 15 residues. Germline V lookup: CDR1 MGHRA, CDR2 YSYEKL. The CDR3 nucleotides read TGCGCCAGCAGACCCCCACTAGGGGGCTACAATGAGCAGTTCTTC. Protein product: CASRPPLGGYNEQFF.

This sequence joins TRBV27 and TRBJ1-2, with TRBD1 matching 8 bases. Germline V gene lookup returns CDR1 MNHEY and CDR2 SMNVEV (reference sequence). Trimming removed 5 bases from V and 1 base from J; junction bases left unmatched: 9. This CDR3 has 16 residues. CDR3 protein: CASSLGQGGRNYGYTF. CDR3 nucleotide sequence: TGTGCCAGCAGTCTCGGACAGGGAGGTCGTAACTATGGCTACACCTTC.

The gene calls are TRBV19 and TRBJ1-2; no clear D gene. Germline V CDR1 and CDR2: LNHDA, SQIVND (reference sequence). The CDR3 is 13 amino acids. V shed 6 bases and J shed 1 base, with 9 bases lying between them. Written as DNA, the CDR3 is TGTGCCAGTAGCGCCCCCGGTAACTATGGCTACACCTTC. Encoded protein: CASSAPGNYGYTF.

There are a few counts of this clone. V is TRBV30 and J is TRBJ1-6, with D unclear. The CDR3 is 13 amino acids. Germline CDR1 GTSNPN, CDR2 SVGIG (reference sequence). Trimming removed 4 bases at V and 6 bases at J, with 10 bases between. The CDR3, as DNA: TGTGCCTGGAAACCGCGATCTAATTCACCCCTCCACTTT. Protein: CAWKPRSNSPLHF.

The chain joins TRBV24-1 to TRBJ2-1; 10 positions agree with TRBD1. With V trimmed by 1 base and J by 5 bases, 4 bases remained unmatched. The CDR3 contains 16 residues. Germline V gene data show CDR1 as KGHDR and CDR2 as SFDVKD. CDR3 bases: TGTGCCACCAGTGATTTTGCCGGGACAGGGGACAATGAGCAGTTCTTC. It specifies CATSDFAGTGDNEQFF.

The chain combines TRBV7-3 with TRBJ1-5, with D uncertain. The V end was cut by 2 bases, the J end by 6 bases, with 8 bases between. Germline CDR1 SGHTA, CDR2 FQGTGA. This CDR3 spans 13 amino acids. The CDR3 loop is CASSLYGAQPQHF. The CDR3 DNA reads as TGTGCCAGCAGCTTATACGGCGCTCAGCCCCAGCATTTT.

The chain is built from TRBV11-3 and TRBJ2-3; TRBD2 matches at 9 bases. This CDR3 is built from 16 residues. Germline CDR1 SGHNT, CDR2 YENEEA. The trim removed 4 bases at V and 2 bases at J, leaving 7 bases unmatched. The DNA of the CDR3 is TGTGCCAGCAGCTCCGGACTAGCGCAATCCACAGATACGCAGTATTTT. The encoded protein is CASSSGLAQSTDTQYF.

The gene calls are TRBV19 and TRBJ1-1; the match to TRBD1 covers 10 bases. CDR1 LNHDA and CDR2 SQIVND come from the germline V gene (reference sequence). V shed 6 bases, J shed 1 base, and the junction held 11 bases outside the gene matches. The CDR3 length is 17 residues. The CDR3 loop is CASRRRRDRGSNTEAFF. In nucleotides, the CDR3 is TGTGCCAGTAGACGGAGGCGGGACAGGGGTTCGAACACTGAAGCTTTCTTT.

This chain uses TRBV7-9 with TRBJ1-4; D uncertain. V was cut by 3 bases and J by 4 bases, with 9 bases left in between. The germline V gene has CDR1 SEHNR and CDR2 FQNEAQ (reference sequence). There are 14 residues in the CDR3. CDR3 residues: CASSFVQINEKLFF. The CDR3 DNA follows: TGTGCCAGCAGCTTCGTACAGATTAATGAAAAACTGTTTTTT.

J is TRBJ2-1 and V is TRBV29-1; TRBD2 matches at 9 bases. CDR3 size: 15 residues. After removal of 3 bases from V and 8 bases from J, the junction contained 11 bases not matched to a gene. Germline V gene sequence: CDR1 SQVTM, CDR2 ANQGSEA. CDR3 region: CSVDGGGASRHEQFF. CDR3 DNA: TGCAGCGTTGACGGCGGGGGGGCCAGTCGCCATGAGCAGTTCTTC.

The chain links TRBV4-2 to TRBJ2-7; TRBD1 agrees at 11 bases. Germline assignment: CDR1 LGHNA and CDR2 YNFKEQ. Trimming removed 4 bases from V and 5 bases from J; junction bases left unmatched: 7. The CDR3 runs 15 residues. CDR3 coding DNA: TGTGCCAGCAGCCCCCGGGACAGGGGGGACCACGAGCAGTACTTC. Translation: CASSPRDRGDHEQYF.

The rearrangement joins TRBV5-5 to TRBJ2-2, with a possible D match to TRBD2 (5 bases). Looked up from germline, CDR1 is SGHKS and CDR2 is YYEKEE (reference sequence). This CDR3 comprises 15 residues. The V end was cut by 0 bases, the J end by 4 bases, with 10 bases between. The CDR3 bases are TGTGCCAGCAGCTTGGAGCAGGCGGGCACCGGGGAGCTGTTTTTT. This gives the protein CASSLEQAGTGELFF.

The rearrangement uses TRBV24-1 and TRBJ2-2; 9 positions match TRBD1. Germline-derived CDR1 and CDR2 are KGHDR and SFDVKD. V was pared by 5 bases and J by 3 bases, with 6 bases of the junction left unmatched. The CDR3 is 16 amino acids. The CDR3 protein is CATSARTGADTGELFF. CDR3 DNA: TGTGCCACCAGTGCCCGGACAGGGGCGGACACCGGGGAGCTGTTTTTT.

The sample holds one count of this clone. This chain links TRBV11-2 with TRBJ1-2, with no clear D. V was clipped by 3 bases and J by 4 bases, with 9 bases between them. This CDR3 is built from 13 residues. CDR1 is SGHAT, CDR2 FQNNGV, per germline. The CDR3 DNA is TGTGCCAGCAGCTTCCAGACCGCCTATGGCTACACCTTC. Encoded protein: CASSFQTAYGYTF.

The chain recombines TRBV30 with TRBJ1-4, with unresolved D. The CDR3 has 12 amino acids. Per the germline V gene, CDR1 is GTSNPN and CDR2 is SVGIG (reference sequence). Trimming stripped 3 bases from V and 8 bases from J, with 10 bases between. CDR3 sequence (DNA): TGTGCCTGGAGAAAAGGTCGGGAAAAACTGTTTTTT. Amino acid sequence: CAWRKGREKLFF. Full variable domain (missing parts from reference TRBV30 and TRBJ1-4): SQTIHQWPATLVQPVGSPLSLECTVEGTSNPNLYWYRQAAGRGLQLLFYSVGIGQISSEVPQNLSASRPQDRQFILSSKKLLLSDSGFYLCAWRKGREKLFFGSGTQLSVL.

This chain connects TRBV28 to TRBJ1-2; D not certain. The V end lost 3 bases, the J end lost 4 bases, and 12 bases lay between the germline ends. This CDR3 contains 14 residues. From germline, CDR1 is MDHEN and CDR2 SYDVKM. The CDR3 DNA reads as TGTGCCAGCAGTTTCCCGCCAGCGAGCTATGGCTACACCTTC. This sequence encodes CASSFPPASYGYTF.

The chain employs TRBV18 and TRBJ2-7; TRBD1 matches 9 bases. V was clipped by 4 bases and J by 3 bases; unmatched bases: 7. The CDR3 consists of 15 residues. Germline CDR1 and CDR2: KGHSH and LQKENI. In DNA form, the CDR3 reads TGTGCCAGCTCACTAAGGACAGGGGAAATCTACGAGCAGTACTTC. It codes for CASSLRTGEIYEQYF.

The rearrangement joins TRBV10-2 to TRBJ1-5, with 8 bases lining up with TRBD1. The CDR3 extends over 13 amino acids. Germline V gives CDR1 WSHSY, CDR2 SAAADI. V gave up 6 bases and J gave up 7 bases; unmatched junction bases: 5. The CDR3 here is CASRDYRGQPQHF. As DNA, the CDR3 is TGCGCCAGCAGAGACTACAGGGGGCAGCCCCAGCATTTT.

The V and J genes are TRBV9 and TRBJ1-2; D gene ambiguous. The CDR3 contains 15 residues. Germline assignment: CDR1 SGDLS and CDR2 YYNGEE. V was trimmed by 0 bases and J by 5 bases, leaving 14 bases between them. The CDR3 DNA follows: TGTGCCAGCAGCGTAGGTCAGCAGACCCTATATGGCTACACCTTC. Encoded protein: CASSVGQQTLYGYTF. The whole variable domain, remainder taken from reference TRBV9 and TRBJ1-2, is DSGVTQTPKHLITATGQRVTLRCSPRSGDLSVYWYQQSLDQGLQFLIQYYNGEERAKGNILERFSAQQFPDLHSELNLSSLELGDSALYFCASSVGQQTLYGYTFGSGTRLTVV.

CDR3 loop: CAVDSPGSGANVLTF. CDR3 DNA sequence: TGTGCCGTCGACAGTCCGGGCTCTGGGGCCAACGTCCTGACTTTC. The chain links TRBV30 to TRBJ2-6; tentatively, D is TRBD1 (5 bases). Trimming removed 8 bases at V and 0 bases at J, with 14 bases between. This CDR3 is 15 amino acids long. Germline V gene data show CDR1 as GTSNPN and CDR2 as SVGIG (reference sequence).